The sequence of this T cell receptor beta chain was determined in a study of blood T cell repertoires in COVID-19. For the study at large: Sources were T cells, B-cell-depleted T cells, or PBMCs; the material itself was cDNA or gDNA.

Germline CDR1 reads ENHRY; CDR2 reads SYGVKD. There are 14 residues in the CDR3. J gave up 3 bases and V 10 bases, and 9 bases lay outside the gene matches. This clone was found a few times. The table came from immunoSEQ multiplex PCR; TCRdb's copy has only in-frame clones and leaves some out. The sample shows approximately 240,000 clones, around 81% of them seen only once. The sequenced sample was peripheral blood. The chain joins TRBV10-3 to TRBJ2-7; 10 bases fit TRBD2. This TCR was sampled from a woman in her 30s who had recovered from COVID-19. The CDR3 reads CATALAGPFYEQYF. The CDR3, as DNA: TGTGCCACTGCACTAGCGGGGCCCTTCTACGAGCAGTACTTC.